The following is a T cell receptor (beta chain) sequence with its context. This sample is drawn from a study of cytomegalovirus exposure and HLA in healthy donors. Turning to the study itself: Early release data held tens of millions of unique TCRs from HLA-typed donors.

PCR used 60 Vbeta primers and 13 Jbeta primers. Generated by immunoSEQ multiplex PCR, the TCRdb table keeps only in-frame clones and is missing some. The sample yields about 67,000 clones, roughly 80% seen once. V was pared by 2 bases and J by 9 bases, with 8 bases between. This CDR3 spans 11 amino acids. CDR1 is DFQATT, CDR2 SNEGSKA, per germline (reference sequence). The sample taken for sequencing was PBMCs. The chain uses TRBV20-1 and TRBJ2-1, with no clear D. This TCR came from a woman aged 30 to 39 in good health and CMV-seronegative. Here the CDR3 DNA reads TGCAGTGCTAGACTCCCCCTTGAGCAGTTCTTC. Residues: CSARLPLEQFF.